A single sample gave rise to the 7 T cell receptor beta chains below, sequenced in a study of T cell responses to AZD1222 COVID-19 vaccine. Some clones are missing from TCRdb's copy, which holds only in-frame ones; the method was immunoSEQ multiplex PCR. This sample has some 96,000 clones, with 88% found just once. Sequenced here: peripheral blood, sampled on day 0 of AZD1222 vaccination. The receptors originated from an adult in good health.

The chain joins TRBV19 to TRBJ1-5; TRBD1 matches 9 bases. V lost 3 bases to trimming and J lost 3 bases; unmatched junction nucleotides: 3. This CDR3 has 15 amino acids. Germline V gene lookup returns CDR1 LNHDA and CDR2 SQIVND (reference sequence). For the CDR3, the DNA is TGTGCCAGTAGTATGGGGGACAGGGTCAATCAGCCCCAGCATTTT. Protein: CASSMGDRVNQPQHF. Variable domain in full (rest from reference TRBV19 and TRBJ1-5): DGGITQSPKYLFRKEGQNVTLSCEQNLNHDAMYWYRQDPGQGLRLIYYSQIVNDFQKGDIAEGYSVSREKKESFPLTVTSAQKNPTAFYLCASSMGDRVNQPQHFGDGTRLSIL.

J is TRBJ2-5 and V is TRBV5-3; the D gene is possibly TRBD2 (6 bases). TRBV5-3 is placed among ORFs of uncertain function. The CDR3 totals 14 residues. The V end lost 3 bases, the J end lost 1 base, and 10 bases lay between the germline ends. For the CDR3, the DNA is TGTGCCAGAAGCTCGGGACTGACCCAAGAGACCCAGTACTTC. Protein product: CARSSGLTQETQYF.

The chain combines TRBV6-2 or TRBV6-3 with TRBJ1-1; D ambiguous. This CDR3 is built from 15 residues. Trimming pared 2 bases from V and 3 bases from J, leaving 13 bases between. Germline CDR1 reads MNHEY; CDR2 reads SVGEGT. DNA for the CDR3: TGTGCCAGCAGTTACGAGGACCCACCCTACACTGAAGCTTTCTTT. Translated, it gives CASSYEDPPYTEAFF.

V is TRBV7-9 and J is TRBJ1-5, with TRBD1 matching 9 bases. Germline assignment: CDR1 SEHNR and CDR2 FQNEAQ (reference sequence). V gave up 5 bases and J gave up 3 bases; unmatched junction bases: 5. The CDR3 covers 15 residues. The DNA of the CDR3 is TGTGCCAGCAGCGAGGACAGGGGACCCAATCAGCCCCAGCATTTT. The encoded protein is CASSEDRGPNQPQHF. The complete variable domain, with remaining parts taken from reference TRBV7-9 and TRBJ1-5, reads DTGVSQNPRHKITKRGQNVTFRCDPISEHNRLYWYRQTLGQGPEFLTYFQNEAQLEKSRLLSDRFSAERPKGSFSTLEIQRTEQGDSAMYLCASSEDRGPNQPQHFGDGTRLSIL.

This clone has only one observation. J is TRBJ2-1 and V is TRBV5-1, with D tentatively TRBD1 or TRBD2 (7 bases each). The CDR3 runs 20 residues. CDR1 is SGHRS, CDR2 YFSETQ, per germline. V lost 0 bases and J lost 3, with 25 bases in between. The CDR3 reads CASSLEGGGYIEGFYNEQFF. The CDR3 region has the DNA TGCGCCAGCAGCTTGGAGGGAGGGGGCTATATCGAGGGCTTCTACAATGAGCAGTTCTTC.

J is TRBJ2-5 and V is TRBV30, with TRBD2 matching over 13 bases. This CDR3 comprises 17 residues. After removal of 1 base from V and 2 bases from J, the junction contained 7 bases not matched to a gene. Germline V lookup: CDR1 GTSNPN, CDR2 SVGIG (reference sequence). DNA for the CDR3: TGTGCCTGGAGTGGACTAGCGGGAGGAACATCTCAAGAGACCCAGTACTTC. Translation: CAWSGLAGGTSQETQYF.

The V and J genes are TRBV7-6 and TRBJ2-1; unclear D gene. The CDR3 is 13 residues long. CDR1 SGHVS and CDR2 FNYEAQ come from the germline V gene. The ends were cut back, 2 bases at V and 4 bases at J, with 6 bases in the middle. The CDR3 reads CASSLQLYNEQFF. The CDR3 region has the DNA TGTGCCAGCAGCTTACAACTTTACAATGAGCAGTTCTTC.